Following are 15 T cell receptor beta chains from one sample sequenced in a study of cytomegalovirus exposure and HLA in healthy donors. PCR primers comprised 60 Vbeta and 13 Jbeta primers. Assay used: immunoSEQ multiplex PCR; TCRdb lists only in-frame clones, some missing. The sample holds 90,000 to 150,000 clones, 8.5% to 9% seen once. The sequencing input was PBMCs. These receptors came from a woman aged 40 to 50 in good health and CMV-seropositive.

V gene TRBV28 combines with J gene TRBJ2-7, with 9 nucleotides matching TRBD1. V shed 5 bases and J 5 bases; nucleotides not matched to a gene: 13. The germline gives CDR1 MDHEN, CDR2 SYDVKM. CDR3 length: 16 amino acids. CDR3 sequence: CASSLLDRGRFHEQYF. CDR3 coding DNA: TGTGCCAGCAGTCTACTGGACAGGGGCCGCTTCCACGAGCAGTACTTC.

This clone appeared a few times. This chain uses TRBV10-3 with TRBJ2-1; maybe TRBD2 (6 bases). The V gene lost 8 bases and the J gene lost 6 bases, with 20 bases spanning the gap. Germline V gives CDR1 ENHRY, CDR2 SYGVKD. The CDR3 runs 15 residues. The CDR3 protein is CAIGGQHPSTNEQFF. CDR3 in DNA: TGTGCCATCGGAGGGCAACACCCGTCCACCAATGAGCAGTTCTTC.

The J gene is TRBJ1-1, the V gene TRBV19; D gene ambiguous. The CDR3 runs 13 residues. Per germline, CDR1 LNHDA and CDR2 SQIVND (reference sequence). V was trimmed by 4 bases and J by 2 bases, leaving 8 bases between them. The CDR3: CASSKRFNTEAFF. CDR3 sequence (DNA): TGTGCCAGTAGTAAGAGGTTCAACACTGAAGCTTTCTTT.

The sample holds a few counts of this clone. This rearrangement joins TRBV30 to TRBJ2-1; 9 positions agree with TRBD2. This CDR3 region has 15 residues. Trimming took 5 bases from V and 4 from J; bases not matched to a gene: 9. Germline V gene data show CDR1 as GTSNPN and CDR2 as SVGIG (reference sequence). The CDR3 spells CAWGPGLAGYNEQFF. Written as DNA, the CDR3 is TGTGCCTGGGGTCCCGGGCTAGCGGGGTACAATGAGCAGTTCTTC.

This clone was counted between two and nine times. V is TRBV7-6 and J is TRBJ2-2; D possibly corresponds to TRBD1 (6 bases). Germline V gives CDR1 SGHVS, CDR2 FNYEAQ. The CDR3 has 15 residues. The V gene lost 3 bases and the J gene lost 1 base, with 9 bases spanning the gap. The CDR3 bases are TGTGCCAGCAGCTTGGACAGTATGAACACCGGGGAGCTGTTTTTT. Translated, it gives CASSLDSMNTGELFF.

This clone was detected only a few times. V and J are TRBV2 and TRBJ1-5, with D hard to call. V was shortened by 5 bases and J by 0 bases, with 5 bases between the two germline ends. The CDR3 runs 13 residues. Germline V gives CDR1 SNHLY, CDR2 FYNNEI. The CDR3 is CASSQYSNQPQHF. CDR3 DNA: TGTGCCAGCAGTCAGTATAGCAATCAGCCCCAGCATTTT.

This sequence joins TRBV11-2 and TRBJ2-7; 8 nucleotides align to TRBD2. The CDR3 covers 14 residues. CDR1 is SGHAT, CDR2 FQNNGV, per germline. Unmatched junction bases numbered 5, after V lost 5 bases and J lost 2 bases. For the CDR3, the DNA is TGTGCCAGCAGCATTAGCGGGAAACCCTACGAGCAGTACTTC. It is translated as CASSISGKPYEQYF.

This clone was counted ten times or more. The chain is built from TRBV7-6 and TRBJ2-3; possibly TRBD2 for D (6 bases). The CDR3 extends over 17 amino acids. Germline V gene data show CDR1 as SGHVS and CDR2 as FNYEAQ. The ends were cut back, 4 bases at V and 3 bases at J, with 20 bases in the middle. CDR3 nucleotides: TGTGCCAGCAGCTCCCTCACGGGGGTACGCGGAACAGATACGCAGTATTTT. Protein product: CASSSLTGVRGTDTQYF.

CDR3 nucleotides: TGTGCCAGCACCTTAGAAGAGGGCGCGAATGAAAAACTGTTTTTT. As protein: CASTLEEGANEKLFF. The chain employs TRBV6-1 and TRBJ1-4, with unresolved D. Trimming removed 7 bases from V and 5 bases from J, with 17 bases in between. CDR1 is MNHNS, CDR2 SASEGT, per germline. The CDR3 spans 15 residues.

CDR3 DNA sequence: TGCAGTGTAGACCGAGGGGAGCAGTACTTC. Its translation is CSVDRGEQYF. The chain employs TRBV20-1 and TRBJ2-7, with TRBD2 as a possible D gene (5 bases). This CDR3 is 10 amino acids long. Germline V gene sequence: CDR1 DFQATT, CDR2 SNEGSKA (reference sequence). V was clipped by 7 bases and J by 7 bases, with 11 bases between them.

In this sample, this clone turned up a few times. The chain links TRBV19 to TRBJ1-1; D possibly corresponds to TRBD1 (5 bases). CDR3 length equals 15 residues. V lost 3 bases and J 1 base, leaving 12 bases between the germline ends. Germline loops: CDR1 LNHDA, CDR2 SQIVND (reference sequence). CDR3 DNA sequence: TGTGCCAGTAGTATCGTGGGCGGGGCGAACACTGAAGCTTTCTTT. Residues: CASSIVGGANTEAFF.

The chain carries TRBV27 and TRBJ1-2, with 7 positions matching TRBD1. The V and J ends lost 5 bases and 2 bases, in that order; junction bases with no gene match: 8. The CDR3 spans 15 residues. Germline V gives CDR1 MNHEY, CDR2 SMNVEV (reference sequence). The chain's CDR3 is CASSPGVGQNYGYTF. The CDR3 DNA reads TGTGCCAGCAGTCCCGGCGTGGGACAGAACTATGGCTACACCTTC.

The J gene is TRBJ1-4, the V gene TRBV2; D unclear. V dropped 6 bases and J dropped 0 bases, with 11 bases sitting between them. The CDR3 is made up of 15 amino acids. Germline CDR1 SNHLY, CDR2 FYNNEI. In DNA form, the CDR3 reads TGTGCCAGCAGCCACAAAGAGGCAACTAATGAAAAACTGTTTTTT. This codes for CASSHKEATNEKLFF.

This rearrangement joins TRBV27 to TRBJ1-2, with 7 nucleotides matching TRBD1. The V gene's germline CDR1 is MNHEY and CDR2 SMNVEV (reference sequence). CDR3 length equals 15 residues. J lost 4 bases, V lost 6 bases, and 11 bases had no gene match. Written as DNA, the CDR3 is TGTGCCAGCAGACAACCCGAGACAGGGTCCTATGGCTACACCTTC. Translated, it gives CASRQPETGSYGYTF.

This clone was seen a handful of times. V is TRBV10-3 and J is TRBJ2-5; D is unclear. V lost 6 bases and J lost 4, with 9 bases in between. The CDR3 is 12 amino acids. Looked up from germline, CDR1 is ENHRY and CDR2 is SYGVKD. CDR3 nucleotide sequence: TGTGCCATCAGCAGTTTGTCAGAGACCCAGTACTTC. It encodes CAISSLSETQYF.